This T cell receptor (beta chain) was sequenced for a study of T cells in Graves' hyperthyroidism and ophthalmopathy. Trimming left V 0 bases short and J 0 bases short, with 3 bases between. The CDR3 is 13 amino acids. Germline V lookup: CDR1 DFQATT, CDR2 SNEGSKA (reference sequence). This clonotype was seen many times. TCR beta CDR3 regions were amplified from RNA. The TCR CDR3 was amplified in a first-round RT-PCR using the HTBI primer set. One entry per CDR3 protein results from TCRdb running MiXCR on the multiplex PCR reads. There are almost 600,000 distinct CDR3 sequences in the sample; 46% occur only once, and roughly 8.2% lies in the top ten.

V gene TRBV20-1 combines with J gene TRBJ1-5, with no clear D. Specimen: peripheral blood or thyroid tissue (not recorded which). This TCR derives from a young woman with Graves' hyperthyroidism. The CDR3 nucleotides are TGCAGTGCTAGAGATAGTAGCAATCAGCCCCAGCATTTT. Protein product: CSARDSSNQPQHF.